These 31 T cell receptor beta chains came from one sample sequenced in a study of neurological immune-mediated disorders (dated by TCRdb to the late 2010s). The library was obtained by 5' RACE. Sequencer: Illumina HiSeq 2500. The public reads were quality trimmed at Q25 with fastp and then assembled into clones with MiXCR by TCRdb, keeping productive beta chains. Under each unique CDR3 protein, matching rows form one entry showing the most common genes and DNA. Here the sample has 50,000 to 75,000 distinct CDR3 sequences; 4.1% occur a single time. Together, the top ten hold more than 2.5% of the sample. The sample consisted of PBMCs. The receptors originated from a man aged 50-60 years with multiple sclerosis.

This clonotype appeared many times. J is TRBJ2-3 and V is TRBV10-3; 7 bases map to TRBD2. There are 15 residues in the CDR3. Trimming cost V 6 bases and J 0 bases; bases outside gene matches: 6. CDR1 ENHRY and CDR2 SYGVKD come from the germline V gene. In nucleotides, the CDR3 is TGTGCCATCAGGGGAGGGATGAATAGCACAGATACGCAGTATTTT. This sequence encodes CAIRGGMNSTDTQYF.

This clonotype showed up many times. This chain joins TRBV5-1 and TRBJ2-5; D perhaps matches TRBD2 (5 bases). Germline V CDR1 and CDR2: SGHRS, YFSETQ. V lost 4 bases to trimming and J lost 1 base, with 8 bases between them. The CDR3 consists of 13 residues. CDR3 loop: CASSRTGQETQYF. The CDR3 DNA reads TGCGCCAGCAGCAGGACTGGCCAAGAGACCCAGTACTTC.

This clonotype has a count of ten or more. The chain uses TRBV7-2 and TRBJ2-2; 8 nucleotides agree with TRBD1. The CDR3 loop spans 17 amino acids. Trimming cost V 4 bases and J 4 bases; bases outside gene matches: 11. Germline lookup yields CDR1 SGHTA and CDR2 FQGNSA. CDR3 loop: CASSSNIRGLGTGELFF. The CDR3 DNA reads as TGTGCCAGCAGCTCGAACATCAGGGGGCTCGGCACCGGGGAGCTGTTTTTT.

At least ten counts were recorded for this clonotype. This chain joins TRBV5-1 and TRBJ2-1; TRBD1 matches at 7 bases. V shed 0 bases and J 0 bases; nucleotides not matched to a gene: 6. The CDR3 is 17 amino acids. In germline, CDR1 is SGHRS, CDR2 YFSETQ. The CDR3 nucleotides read TGCGCCAGCAGCTTGGCCGAGGGGGCCCTCTCCTACAATGAGCAGTTCTTC. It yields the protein CASSLAEGALSYNEQFF.

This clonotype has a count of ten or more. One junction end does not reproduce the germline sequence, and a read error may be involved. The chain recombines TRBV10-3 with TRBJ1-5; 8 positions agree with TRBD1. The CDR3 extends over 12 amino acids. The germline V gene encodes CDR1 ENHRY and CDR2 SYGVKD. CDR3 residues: CAIGQGNQPQNF. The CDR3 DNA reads TGTGCCATCGGACAGGGCAATCAGCCCCAGAATTTT.

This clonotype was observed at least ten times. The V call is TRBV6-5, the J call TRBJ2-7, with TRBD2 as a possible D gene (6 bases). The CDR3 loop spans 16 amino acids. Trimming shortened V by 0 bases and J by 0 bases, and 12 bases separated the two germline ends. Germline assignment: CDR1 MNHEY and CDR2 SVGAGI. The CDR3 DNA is TGTGCCAGCAGTTACTCCGGGACTTTTAGCTCCTACGAGCAGTACTTC. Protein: CASSYSGTFSSYEQYF.

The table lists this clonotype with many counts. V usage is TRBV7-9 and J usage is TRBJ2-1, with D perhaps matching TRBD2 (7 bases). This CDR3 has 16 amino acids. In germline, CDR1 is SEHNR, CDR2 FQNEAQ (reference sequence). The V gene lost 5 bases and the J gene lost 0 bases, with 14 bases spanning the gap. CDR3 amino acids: CASSRGAYGSYNEQFF. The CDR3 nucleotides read TGTGCCAGCAGCCGGGGGGCGTATGGCTCCTACAATGAGCAGTTCTTC.

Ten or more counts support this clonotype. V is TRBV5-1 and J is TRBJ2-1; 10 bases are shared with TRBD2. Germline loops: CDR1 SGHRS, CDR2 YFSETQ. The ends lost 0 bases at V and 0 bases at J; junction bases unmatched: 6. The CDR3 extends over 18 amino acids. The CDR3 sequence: CASSLGLAGLSSYNEQFF. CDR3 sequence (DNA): TGCGCCAGCAGCTTGGGACTAGCGGGCCTCAGCTCCTACAATGAGCAGTTCTTC.

The CDR3 here is CASSLAATGELFF. The CDR3 nucleotides read TGTGCCAGCAGCTTGGCGGCCACCGGGGAGCTGTTTTTT. The V gene is TRBV5-5, the J gene TRBJ2-2; D ambiguous. V was clipped by 0 bases and J by 4 bases, with 4 bases between them. This CDR3 spans 13 amino acids. CDR1 is SGHKS, CDR2 YYEKEE, per germline (reference sequence).

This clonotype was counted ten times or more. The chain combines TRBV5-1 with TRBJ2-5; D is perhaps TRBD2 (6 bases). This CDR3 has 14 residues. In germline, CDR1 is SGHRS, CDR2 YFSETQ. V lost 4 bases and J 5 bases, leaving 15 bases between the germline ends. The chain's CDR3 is CASSVGGTHETQYF. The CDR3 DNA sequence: TGCGCCAGCAGCGTTGGGGGGACTCATGAGACCCAGTACTTC.

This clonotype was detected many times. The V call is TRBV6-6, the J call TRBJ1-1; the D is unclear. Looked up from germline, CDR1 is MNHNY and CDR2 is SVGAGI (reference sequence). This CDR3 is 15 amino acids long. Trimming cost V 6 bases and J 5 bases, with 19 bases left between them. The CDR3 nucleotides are TGTGCCAGCAGGCCCCCCTCGGGTTGGGAGACTGAAGCTTTCTTT. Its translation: CASRPPSGWETEAFF.

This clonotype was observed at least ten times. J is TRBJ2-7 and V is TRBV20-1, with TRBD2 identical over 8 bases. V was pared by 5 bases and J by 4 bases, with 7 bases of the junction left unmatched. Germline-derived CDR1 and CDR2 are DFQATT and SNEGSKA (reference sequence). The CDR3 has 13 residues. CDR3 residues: CSAHSGDLYEQYF. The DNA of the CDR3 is TGCAGTGCTCATAGCGGGGATCTTTACGAGCAGTACTTC.

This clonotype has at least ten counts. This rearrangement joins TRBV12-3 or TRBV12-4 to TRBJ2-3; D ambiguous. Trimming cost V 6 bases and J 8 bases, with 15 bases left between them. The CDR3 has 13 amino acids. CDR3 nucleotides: TGTGCCAGCAGCCAAAACGGCCACGGTACGCAGTATTTT. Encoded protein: CASSQNGHGTQYF.

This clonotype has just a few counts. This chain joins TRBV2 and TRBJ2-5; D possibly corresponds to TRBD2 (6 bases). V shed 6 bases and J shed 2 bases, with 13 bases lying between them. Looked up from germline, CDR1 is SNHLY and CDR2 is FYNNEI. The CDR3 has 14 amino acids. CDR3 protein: CASSTTRGQETQYF. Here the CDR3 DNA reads TGTGCCAGCAGCACGACTAGAGGACAAGAGACCCAGTACTTC.

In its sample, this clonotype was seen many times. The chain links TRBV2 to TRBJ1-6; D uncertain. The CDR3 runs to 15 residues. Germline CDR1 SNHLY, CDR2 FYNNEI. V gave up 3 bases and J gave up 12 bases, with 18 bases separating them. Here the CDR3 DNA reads TGTGCCAGCAGTGATTCCCTACCTCCACGGATACCCCTCCACTTT. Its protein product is CASSDSLPPRIPLHF.

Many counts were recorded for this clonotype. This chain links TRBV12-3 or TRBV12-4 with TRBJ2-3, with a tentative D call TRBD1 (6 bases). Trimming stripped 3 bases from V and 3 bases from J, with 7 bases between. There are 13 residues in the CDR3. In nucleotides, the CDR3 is TGTGCCAGCAGTTTTACAGGGACAGATACGCAGTATTTT. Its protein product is CASSFTGTDTQYF.

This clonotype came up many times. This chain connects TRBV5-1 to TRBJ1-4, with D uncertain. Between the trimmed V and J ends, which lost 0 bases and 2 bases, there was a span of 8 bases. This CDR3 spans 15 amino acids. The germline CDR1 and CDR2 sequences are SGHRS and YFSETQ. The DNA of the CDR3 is TGCGCCAGCAGCTTGGAGGGTTTTACTAATGAAAAACTGTTTTTT. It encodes CASSLEGFTNEKLFF.

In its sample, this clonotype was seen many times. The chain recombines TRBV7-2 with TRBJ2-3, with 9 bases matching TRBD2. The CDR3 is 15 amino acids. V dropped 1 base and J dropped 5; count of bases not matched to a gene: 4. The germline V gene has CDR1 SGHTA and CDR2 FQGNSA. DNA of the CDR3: TGTGCCAGCAGCTTAGAGCAGCGGGGGGTAGATACGCAGTATTTT. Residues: CASSLEQRGVDTQYF.

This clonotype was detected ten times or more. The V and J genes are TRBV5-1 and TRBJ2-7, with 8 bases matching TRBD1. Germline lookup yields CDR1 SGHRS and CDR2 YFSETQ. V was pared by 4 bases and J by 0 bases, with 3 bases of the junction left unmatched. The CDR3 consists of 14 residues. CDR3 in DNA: TGCGCCAGCAGCACCACAGGGGGCTCCTACGAGCAGTACTTC. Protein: CASSTTGGSYEQYF.

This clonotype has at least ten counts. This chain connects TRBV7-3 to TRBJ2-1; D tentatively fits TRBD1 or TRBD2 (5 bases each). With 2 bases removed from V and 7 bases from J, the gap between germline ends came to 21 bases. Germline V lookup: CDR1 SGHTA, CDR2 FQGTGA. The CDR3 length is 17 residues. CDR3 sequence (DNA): TGTGCCAGCAGCTTAGCCCCTACGGGGCCAAGGGTGAATGAGCAGTTCTTC. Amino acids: CASSLAPTGPRVNEQFF.

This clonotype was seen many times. The CDR3: CASSLTGQRFTEAFF. In DNA, the CDR3 is TGTGCCAGCAGTTTAACGGGACAGCGGTTCACTGAAGCTTTCTTT. The rearrangement uses TRBV27 and TRBJ1-1, with 7 bases fitting TRBD1. Germline assignment: CDR1 MNHEY and CDR2 SMNVEV (reference sequence). V dropped 2 bases and J dropped 4; count of bases not matched to a gene: 7. The CDR3 is 15 residues long.

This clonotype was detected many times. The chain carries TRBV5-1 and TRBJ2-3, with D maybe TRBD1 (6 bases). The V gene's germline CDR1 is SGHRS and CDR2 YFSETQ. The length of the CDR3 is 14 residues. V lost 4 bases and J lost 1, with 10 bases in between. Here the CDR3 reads CASSPNRGTDTQYF. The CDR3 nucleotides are TGCGCCAGCAGCCCCAACAGGGGCACAGATACGCAGTATTTT.

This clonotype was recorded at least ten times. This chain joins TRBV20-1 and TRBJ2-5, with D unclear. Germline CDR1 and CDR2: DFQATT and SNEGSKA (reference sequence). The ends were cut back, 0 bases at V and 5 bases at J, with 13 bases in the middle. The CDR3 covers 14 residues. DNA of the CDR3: TGCAGTGCTAGAGATACGGCTAGGCTGGAGACCCAGTACTTC. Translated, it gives CSARDTARLETQYF.

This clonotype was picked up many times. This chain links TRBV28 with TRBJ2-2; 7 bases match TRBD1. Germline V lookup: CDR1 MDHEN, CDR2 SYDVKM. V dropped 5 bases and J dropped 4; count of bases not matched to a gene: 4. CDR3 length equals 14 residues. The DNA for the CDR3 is TGTGCCAGCAGTGTACCAGGGGGCACCGGGGAGCTGTTTTTT. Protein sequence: CASSVPGGTGELFF.

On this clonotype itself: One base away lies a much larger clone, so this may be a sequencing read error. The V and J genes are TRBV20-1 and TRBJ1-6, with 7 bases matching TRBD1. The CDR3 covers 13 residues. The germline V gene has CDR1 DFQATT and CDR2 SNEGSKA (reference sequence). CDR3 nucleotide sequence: TGCAGTGCTGCTACAGGGGTTAATTCACCCCTCAACTTT. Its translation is CSAATGVNSPLNF.

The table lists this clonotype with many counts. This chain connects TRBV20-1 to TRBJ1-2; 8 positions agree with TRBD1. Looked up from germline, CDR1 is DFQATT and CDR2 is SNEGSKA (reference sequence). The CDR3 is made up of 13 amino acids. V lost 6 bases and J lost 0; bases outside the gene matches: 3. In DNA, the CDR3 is TGCAGTGCCCGGACAGGGACTAACTATGGCTACACCTTC. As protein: CSARTGTNYGYTF.

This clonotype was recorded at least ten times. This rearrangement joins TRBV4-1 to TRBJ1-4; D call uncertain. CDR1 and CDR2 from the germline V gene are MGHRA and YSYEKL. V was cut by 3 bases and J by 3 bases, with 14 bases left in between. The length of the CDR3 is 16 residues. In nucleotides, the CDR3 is TGCGCCAGCAGCCACCCAAGGGATAGGGCTAATGAAAAACTGTTTTTT. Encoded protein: CASSHPRDRANEKLFF.

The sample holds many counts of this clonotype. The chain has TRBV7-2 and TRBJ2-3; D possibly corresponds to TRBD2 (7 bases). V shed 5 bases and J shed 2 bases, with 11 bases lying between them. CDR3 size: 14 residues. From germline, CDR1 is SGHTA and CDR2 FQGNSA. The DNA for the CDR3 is TGTGCCAGCAGCCCCGGGGGGCTCACAGATACGCAGTATTTT. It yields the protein CASSPGGLTDTQYF.

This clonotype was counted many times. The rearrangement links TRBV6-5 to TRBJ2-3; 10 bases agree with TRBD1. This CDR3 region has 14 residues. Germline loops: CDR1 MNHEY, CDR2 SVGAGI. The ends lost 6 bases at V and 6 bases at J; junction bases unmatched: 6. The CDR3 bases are TGTGCCAGCAGCCCGACAGGGGGCTTGGATACGCAGTATTTT. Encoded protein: CASSPTGGLDTQYF.

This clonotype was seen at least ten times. The CDR3 DNA is TGTGCCAGCAGTGACAGCGGGGGGGCAGATACGCAGTATTTT. Translation: CASSDSGGADTQYF. This chain joins TRBV6-4 and TRBJ2-3, with 10 bases identical to TRBD2. This CDR3 contains 14 residues. Germline V lookup: CDR1 MRHNA, CDR2 SNTAGT. V shed 2 bases and J 4 bases; nucleotides not matched to a gene: 0.

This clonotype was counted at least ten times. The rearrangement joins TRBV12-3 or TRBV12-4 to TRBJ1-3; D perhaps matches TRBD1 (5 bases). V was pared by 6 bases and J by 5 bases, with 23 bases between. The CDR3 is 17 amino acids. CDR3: CASRPLAGGYKRNTIYF. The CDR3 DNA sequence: TGTGCCAGCAGACCGCTGGCGGGGGGATATAAGAGAAACACCATATATTTT.